This is a list of T cell receptor beta chains from one sample in a study of CD8+ T cells in alopecia areata. Profiling relied on immunoSEQ multiplex PCR, and the TCRdb table lists in-frame clones only, not all of them. The sample records 150,000 to 200,000 clones, 58% being singletons. The source was CD4+ T cells sorted from blood, collected at week 24, from a patient treated with tofacitinib. The source of these receptors is a human donor with alopecia areata. Each CDR3 is given with its conserved first and last residue. A D gene is named only where the DNA matches it firmly. Not all rows give a size; the values are once, few, many and, for expanded clones, a class.

abundance,len,d_gene,j_gene,v_gene,CDR3aa,CDR3nt
.,15,.,TRBJ2-5,TRBV5-1,CASSLAPSAGETQYF,TGCGCCAGCAGCCTGGCGCCGTCAGCGGGAGAGACCCAGTACTTC
.,14,.,TRBJ1-5,TRBV15,CATSRTSGNQPQHF,TGTGCCACCAGCAGGACTTCTGGCAATCAGCCCCAGCATTTT
.,15,.,TRBJ1-1,TRBV7-3,CASSLTGARDTEAFF,TGTGCCAGCAGCTTAACCGGGGCGAGGGACACTGAAGCTTTCTTT
.,13,.,TRBJ2-5,TRBV4-2,CASSQVSEETQYF,TGTGCCAGCAGCCAAGTTTCTGAAGAGACCCAGTACTTC
.,15,TRBD1,TRBJ2-5,TRBV7-8,CASSPVGTGGETQYF,TGTGCCAGCAGCCCCGTCGGGACAGGCGGGGAGACCCAGTACTTC
.,14,.,TRBJ1-1,TRBV6-5,CASSSPGWNTEAFF,TGTGCCAGCAGTTCACCAGGATGGAACACTGAAGCTTTCTTT
.,12,.,TRBJ2-1,TRBV19,CASSIVRGRQFF,TGTGCCAGTAGTATAGTGAGGGGGAGGCAGTTCTTC
.,16,.,TRBJ2-5,TRBV9,CASSREGRRDLETQYF,TGTGCCAGCAGCAGGGAAGGGCGGCGGGATTTAGAGACCCAGTACTTC
once,16,TRBD1,TRBJ1-5,TRBV28,CASSLLRTGYNQPQHF,TGTGCCAGCAGTTTATTGCGGACAGGGTACAATCAGCCCCAGCATTTT
.,14,.,TRBJ1-2,TRBV7-3,CASSLTKGSNGYTF,TGTGCCAGCAGCTTAACGAAGGGGTCTAATGGCTACACCTTC
few,11,TRBD1,TRBJ2-7,TRBV29-1,CSVDSAGTVGF,TGCAGCGTTGATTCGGCCGGGACAGTCGGCTTC
.,13,.,TRBJ2-5,TRBV7-2,CASSFSGGETQYF,TGTGCCAGCAGCTTCAGCGGCGGGGAGACCCAGTACTTC
.,16,.,TRBJ2-1,TRBV29-1,CSVEGRVGASYNEQFF,TGCAGCGTTGAAGGTAGGGTAGGGGCGTCCTACAATGAGCAGTTCTTC
.,14,.,TRBJ1-1,TRBV5-1,CASSPGERDTEAFF,TGCGCCAGCAGCCCAGGGGAGAGGGACACTGAAGCTTTCTTT
.,16,.,TRBJ2-5,TRBV7-6,CASSLAGVNLGETQYF,TGTGCCAGCAGCTTAGCTGGGGTTAACCTGGGTGAGACCCAGTACTTC
once,13,TRBD1,TRBJ1-6,TRBV2,CASITGANSPLHF,TGTGCCAGCATTACAGGGGCTAATTCACCCCTCCACTTT
.,16,.,TRBJ2-6,TRBV4-1,CASSQFVSSGANVLTF,TGCGCCAGCAGCCAGTTCGTGTCATCTGGGGCCAACGTCCTGACTTTC